A single sample is the source of the 31 T cell receptor beta chains below, sequenced in a study of cytomegalovirus exposure and HLA in healthy donors. In the PCR, 60 Vbeta and 13 Jbeta primers were used. The table came from immunoSEQ multiplex PCR; TCRdb's copy has only in-frame clones and leaves some out. The table includes approximately 130,000 clones, around three quarters detected once. Sequencing was performed on PBMCs. These receptors all stem from a woman in her forties or fifties in good health and CMV-seronegative.

The V gene is TRBV19, the J gene TRBJ2-1; a weak D match, TRBD2 (6 bases). The CDR3 covers 16 residues. Deletions cut 6 bases from V and 2 bases from J, with 17 bases between. Per germline, CDR1 LNHDA and CDR2 SQIVND (reference sequence). The CDR3 bases are TGTGCCAGTAGCCTTGGCAGCGGGCCCCCCTACAATGAGCAGTTCTTC. This codes for CASSLGSGPPYNEQFF.

The chain uses TRBV27 and TRBJ1-2; TRBD1 is a possible D gene (5 bases). Germline CDR1 MNHEY, CDR2 SMNVEV (reference sequence). V lost 8 bases to trimming and J lost 5 bases, with 18 bases between them. This CDR3 region has 14 residues. The CDR3 DNA reads as TGTGCCAGCGGATTGACAGCTCTGGGGTATGGCTACACCTTC. Protein product: CASGLTALGYGYTF.

The CDR3, as DNA: TGTGCCAGCAGTGGGACTAGATACAATGAGCAGTTCTTC. Its translation is CASSGTRYNEQFF. This rearrangement joins TRBV2 to TRBJ2-1; TRBD2 agrees at 7 bases. The germline V gene has CDR1 SNHLY and CDR2 FYNNEI. Germline trimming cut 4 bases from V and 4 bases from J; bases unmatched to any gene: 1. There are 13 residues in the CDR3.

The rearrangement uses TRBV19 and TRBJ2-1, with TRBD2 matching 9 bases. The CDR3 is 15 amino acids. V shed 0 bases, J shed 12 bases, and the junction held 9 bases outside the gene matches. CDR1 and CDR2 from the germline V gene are LNHDA and SQIVND (reference sequence). Written as DNA, the CDR3 is TGTGCCAGTAGTATAGATCCCGGGACTAGCAGTTCGCAGTTCTTC. The encoded protein is CASSIDPGTSSSQFF. Full variable domain (outside the CDR3, taken from reference TRBV19 and TRBJ2-1): DGGITQSPKYLFRKEGQNVTLSCEQNLNHDAMYWYRQDPGQGLRLIYYSQIVNDFQKGDIAEGYSVSREKKESFPLTVTSAQKNPTAFYLCASSIDPGTSSSQFFGPGTRLTVL.

Only one count was recorded for this clone. The chain couples TRBV5-4 to TRBJ2-7; D call uncertain. The V gene lost 0 bases and the J gene lost 2 bases, with 15 bases spanning the gap. The CDR3 contains 16 residues. The germline gives CDR1 SGHNT, CDR2 YYREEE (reference sequence). This CDR3 is CASSLGSGVAAYEQYF. CDR3 DNA: TGTGCCAGCAGCTTGGGGTCGGGTGTAGCTGCCTACGAGCAGTACTTC.

The rearrangement uses TRBV28 and TRBJ1-3, with D uncertain. V was shortened by 10 bases and J by 0 bases, with 16 bases between the two germline ends. The CDR3 runs 15 residues. Germline V gene sequence: CDR1 MDHEN, CDR2 SYDVKM. In DNA form, the CDR3 reads TGTGCCACCGGGTGGTCCGCGCTCTCTGGAAACACCATATATTTT. Its protein product is CATGWSALSGNTIYF.

The chain links TRBV6-1 to TRBJ1-5; D remains unclear. The germline V gene encodes CDR1 MNHNS and CDR2 SASEGT. The ends were cut back, 2 bases at V and 3 bases at J, with 8 bases in the middle. CDR3 length equals 14 residues. CDR3 in amino acids: CASSENTVNQPQHF. The CDR3 DNA is TGTGCCAGCAGTGAAAATACGGTCAATCAGCCCCAGCATTTT.

The V call is TRBV28, the J call TRBJ1-5; D ambiguous. Trimming cost V 4 bases and J 6 bases, with 13 bases left between them. Germline loops: CDR1 MDHEN, CDR2 SYDVKM. The CDR3 runs to 14 residues. CDR3 coding DNA: TGTGCCAGCAGTTCGAAGGCGCGGGTTCAGCCCCAGCATTTT. Translating it yields CASSSKARVQPQHF. Full variable domain (outside the CDR3, taken from reference TRBV28 and TRBJ1-5): DVKVTQSSRYLVKRTGEKVFLECVQDMDHENMFWYRQDPGLGLRLIYFSYDVKMKEKGDIPEGYSVSREKKERFSLILESASTNQTSMYLCASSSKARVQPQHFGDGTRLSIL.

CDR3 region: CASTWGSYGYTF. The CDR3 bases are TGTGCCAGCACCTGGGGCAGCTATGGCTACACCTTC. The V gene is TRBV28, the J gene TRBJ1-2; D might be TRBD1 (5 bases). This CDR3 spans 12 amino acids. From germline, CDR1 is MDHEN and CDR2 SYDVKM. Trimming cost V 7 bases and J 4 bases, with 10 bases left between them.

V gene TRBV19 combines with J gene TRBJ2-3; 7 bases match TRBD2. V was pared by 7 bases and J by 6 bases, with 10 bases of the junction left unmatched. CDR3 size: 14 residues. Germline CDR1 is LNHDA and CDR2 is SQIVND (reference sequence). CDR3 coding DNA: TGTGCCAGTACCCGAGCGGGATTTCGGGATACGCAGTATTTT. Translating gives CASTRAGFRDTQYF.

The chain couples TRBV18 to TRBJ1-1; unclear D gene. V lost 5 bases and J 5 bases, leaving 12 bases between the germline ends. The CDR3 contains 13 residues. Germline V gene data show CDR1 as KGHSH and CDR2 as LQKENI. The CDR3 region is CASSIARDTEAFF. The CDR3 bases are TGTGCCAGCTCAATCGCACGGGATACTGAAGCTTTCTTT.

The chain couples TRBV7-2 to TRBJ2-1; 9 nucleotides match TRBD1. This CDR3 has 15 amino acids. CDR1 SGHTA and CDR2 FQGNSA come from the germline V gene. The J segment lost 9 bases and the V segment lost 1 base, leaving 7 bases of the junction unmatched. The CDR3 protein is CASSLEGQGLGEQFF. The CDR3 nucleotides read TGTGCCAGCAGCTTAGAGGGACAGGGTCTGGGTGAGCAGTTCTTC.

The V call is TRBV7-2, the J call TRBJ2-1; 8 bases align to TRBD1. Germline loops: CDR1 SGHTA, CDR2 FQGNSA. The CDR3 is 15 residues long. V trimming: 2 bases; J trimming: 8 bases; junction bases outside the gene matches: 8. The CDR3 spells CASSLPGQGMYEQFF. The CDR3 DNA reads TGTGCCAGCAGCTTACCTGGACAGGGAATGTATGAGCAGTTCTTC.

Worth noting for this clone: One end of the junction is discordant with germline, which a read error may explain. The rearrangement uses TRBV7-8 and TRBJ1-2; the match to TRBD1 covers 7 bases. Germline V gene sequence: CDR1 SGHVS, CDR2 FQNEAQ. This CDR3 contains 14 residues. CDR3 protein: CASSWGQTNYGYPF. The CDR3, as DNA: TGTGCCAGCAGCTGGGGACAGACTAACTATGGCTACCCCTTC.

V gene TRBV28 combines with J gene TRBJ2-7; D gene unclear. Germline V gene lookup returns CDR1 MDHEN and CDR2 SYDVKM. Trimming stripped 3 bases from V and 4 bases from J, with 10 bases between. The CDR3 is 13 residues long. The CDR3 loop reads CASSLFRRYEQYF. CDR3 sequence (DNA): TGTGCCAGCAGTTTGTTCCGGCGGTACGAGCAGTACTTC.

This chain uses TRBV30 with TRBJ2-7; a possible D gene is TRBD2 (6 bases). V was cut by 5 bases and J by 7 bases, with 15 bases left in between. CDR3 length equals 12 residues. From germline, CDR1 is GTSNPN and CDR2 SVGIG (reference sequence). CDR3: CAWGGSWWEQYF. The CDR3 DNA is TGTGCCTGGGGGGGGTCTTGGTGGGAGCAGTACTTC.

This chain joins TRBV5-1 and TRBJ2-7, with D perhaps matching TRBD2 (7 bases). The CDR3 runs to 13 residues. CDR1 is SGHRS, CDR2 YFSETQ, per germline. V was clipped by 4 bases and J by 6 bases, with 14 bases between them. The CDR3 DNA is TGCGCCAGCAGCCCTGCCGGGGGGCTCGAGCAGTACTTC. Its protein is CASSPAGGLEQYF.

The gene calls are TRBV6-5 and TRBJ2-2; perhaps TRBD2 as D (7 bases). The CDR3 contains 15 residues. The V end was cut by 6 bases, the J end by 3 bases, with 14 bases between. Germline V gene data show CDR1 as MNHEY and CDR2 as SVGAGI. The chain's CDR3 is CASSPVGGDTGELFF. DNA for the CDR3: TGTGCCAGCAGCCCCGTAGGGGGGGACACCGGGGAGCTGTTTTTT.

The rearrangement uses TRBV7-6 and TRBJ2-5; 13 nucleotides align to TRBD2. The V segment lost 7 bases and the J segment 4 bases; nucleotides outside the gene matches: 9. This CDR3 is built from 16 residues. Germline V gene sequence: CDR1 SGHVS, CDR2 FNYEAQ. CDR3: CASTKGTSGNSETQYF. The CDR3 DNA reads TGTGCCAGCACCAAGGGGACTAGCGGGAACTCAGAGACCCAGTACTTC.

The gene calls are TRBV14 and TRBJ2-1, with 8 positions matching TRBD2. The CDR3 is 17 amino acids. Unmatched junction bases numbered 10, after V lost 3 bases and J lost 3 bases. CDR1 and CDR2 (germline): SGHDN, FVKESK. CDR3 residues: CASSHTRGSGIYNEQFF. In nucleotides, the CDR3 is TGTGCCAGCAGCCATACCCGGGGTAGCGGGATCTACAATGAGCAGTTCTTC.

The chain recombines TRBV9 with TRBJ2-1; 7 positions agree with TRBD1. V shed 0 bases, J shed 5 bases, and the junction held 14 bases outside the gene matches. Germline CDR1 SGDLS, CDR2 YYNGEE. The CDR3 runs 18 residues. CDR3 bases: TGTGCCAGCAGCGTAGATCCGCAGGGGGTGGGTGGGAACAATGAGCAGTTCTTC. Its protein product is CASSVDPQGVGGNNEQFF.

About this clone itself: Other DNA sequences in this sample translate to the same CDR3. V usage is TRBV9 and J usage is TRBJ2-3; the D gene is possibly TRBD2 (5 bases). V was cut by 2 bases and J by 1 base, with 11 bases left in between. The CDR3 has 15 residues. Germline CDR1 and CDR2: SGDLS and YYNGEE. CDR3 nucleotides: TGTGCCAGCAGCGTCGGCCTAGCAGGCACAGATACGCAGTATTTT. It is translated as CASSVGLAGTDTQYF.

This clone was detected once. V usage is TRBV19 and J usage is TRBJ2-7, with D perhaps matching TRBD1 (7 bases). V was shortened by 5 bases and J by 4 bases, with 24 bases between the two germline ends. CDR1 LNHDA and CDR2 SQIVND come from the germline V gene (reference sequence). The CDR3 consists of 17 residues. The CDR3 bases are TGTGCCAGTAGTTCCCAGACAGGGAGCGACGGGAGTTACGAGCAGTACTTC. This gives the protein CASSSQTGSDGSYEQYF.

This chain connects TRBV27 to TRBJ2-1, with D possibly being TRBD1 (5 bases). Trimming shortened V by 6 bases and J by 4 bases, and 19 bases separated the two germline ends. Germline V gene sequence: CDR1 MNHEY, CDR2 SMNVEV (reference sequence). The CDR3 sequence is 16 residues long. Written as DNA, the CDR3 is TGTGCCAGCAGCCGATTTCCGATTAACAGGTACAATGAGCAGTTCTTC. Protein sequence: CASSRFPINRYNEQFF.

This clone occurred a few times. This sequence joins TRBV7-9 and TRBJ1-2; 9 nucleotides line up with TRBD1. The CDR3 sequence is 15 residues long. Germline V gene sequence: CDR1 SEHNR, CDR2 FQNEAQ (reference sequence). After removal of 3 bases from V and 8 bases from J, the junction contained 10 bases not matched to a gene. The CDR3 nucleotides read TGTGCCAGCAGCTTCGATACGGGACAGGGAAAGGGCTACACCTTC. Its protein is CASSFDTGQGKGYTF.

The gene calls are TRBV9 and TRBJ2-2; D ambiguous. Germline CDR1 SGDLS, CDR2 YYNGEE. The CDR3 has 15 amino acids. V shed 0 bases and J shed 1 base, with 7 bases lying between them. The CDR3: CASSVGRVNTGELFF. The CDR3 DNA sequence: TGTGCCAGCAGCGTAGGTAGAGTGAACACCGGGGAGCTGTTTTTT. The entire variable domain, with the rest obtained from reference TRBV9 and TRBJ2-2, is as follows: DSGVTQTPKHLITATGQRVTLRCSPRSGDLSVYWYQQSLDQGLQFLIQYYNGEERAKGNILERFSAQQFPDLHSELNLSSLELGDSALYFCASSVGRVNTGELFFGEGSRLTVL.

The chain carries TRBV27 and TRBJ1-1; D gene ambiguous. Germline V gives CDR1 MNHEY, CDR2 SMNVEV (reference sequence). The CDR3 length is 18 residues. The germline V and J ends were trimmed by 6 bases and 0 bases, with 23 bases remaining between them. CDR3 nucleotide sequence: TGTGCCAGCAGGTCTGATATTGGGTCCTCGAGGCTGAACACTGAAGCTTTCTTT. It translates to CASRSDIGSSRLNTEAFF.

V usage is TRBV19 and J usage is TRBJ2-1, with D tentatively TRBD2 (6 bases). The CDR3 extends over 14 amino acids. Trimming removed 3 bases from V and 9 bases from J, with 15 bases in between. Germline-derived CDR1 and CDR2 are LNHDA and SQIVND (reference sequence). The CDR3 DNA reads as TGTGCCAGTAGTATGACCGGGGTCGGGGGTGAGCAGTTCTTC. It codes for CASSMTGVGGEQFF. The full variable domain, completed using reference TRBV19 and TRBJ2-1, is DGGITQSPKYLFRKEGQNVTLSCEQNLNHDAMYWYRQDPGQGLRLIYYSQIVNDFQKGDIAEGYSVSREKKESFPLTVTSAQKNPTAFYLCASSMTGVGGEQFFGPGTRLTVL.

The gene calls are TRBV27 and TRBJ1-5; 9 bases are shared with TRBD1. Germline CDR1 is MNHEY and CDR2 is SMNVEV (reference sequence). The CDR3 has 14 residues. V lost 3 bases, J lost 5 bases, and 2 bases stayed unmatched. The CDR3, as DNA: TGTGCCAGCAGTTTCACAGGGGGCGATCAGCCCCAGCATTTT. Translating gives CASSFTGGDQPQHF.

V is TRBV5-1 and J is TRBJ2-1; 7 bases line up with TRBD2. Germline V gene sequence: CDR1 SGHRS, CDR2 YFSETQ. This CDR3 has 15 residues. V was pared by 8 bases and J by 2 bases, with 10 bases of the junction left unmatched. The CDR3 region is CASSTSGIAYNEQFF. The CDR3 DNA is TGCGCCAGTAGTACAAGCGGGATAGCCTACAATGAGCAGTTCTTC.

This clone was counted a single time. The CDR3 sequence: CASRGTGPNTEAFF. The CDR3 DNA is TGTGCCAGCAGGGGGACAGGGCCGAACACTGAAGCTTTCTTT. The chain uses TRBV6-5 and TRBJ1-1, with TRBD1 identical over 9 bases. The ends lost 6 bases at V and 1 base at J; junction bases unmatched: 3. Germline V CDR1 and CDR2: MNHEY, SVGAGI. The CDR3 is made up of 14 amino acids.